This is a list of T cell receptor beta chains from one sample in a study of a mutant IDH1 vaccine in newly diagnosed glioma. Profiling relied on immunoSEQ multiplex PCR, and the TCRdb table lists in-frame clones only, not all of them. The sample has 50,000 or so clones, approximately 88% seen once; the top ten hold roughly 4.5%. No antigen is known for these receptors. The sequencing used PBMCs, collected from a glioma patient whose treatment included an IDH1 peptide vaccine. These receptors were obtained from a woman aged 30 to 39 with glioma. Some clones in this sample may be carry-over from other donors' samples. The CDR3 runs from the conserved cysteine through the conserved F or W. The D gene is left open where the match is weak. Not all rows give a size; the values are once, few, many and, for expanded clones, a class.

d_call,j_call,v_call,clone_size,cdr3_aa,cdr3_nt
NA,TRBJ2-5,TRBV10-1,NA,CASSESGGGETQYF,TGCGCCAGCAGTGAGTCGGGTGGCGGGGAGACCCAGTACTTC
NA,TRBJ1-5,TRBV19,NA,CASNPTAVQVYSNQPQHF,TGTGCCAGTAACCCAACGGCGGTTCAGGTGTATAGCAATCAGCCCCAGCATTTT
TRBD2,TRBJ2-5,TRBV30,once,CAWSAQLGGRGVETQYF,TGTGCCTGGAGTGCGCAACTCGGCGGGAGGGGGGTGGAGACCCAGTACTTC
NA,TRBJ2-1,TRBV4-1,NA,CASSQGTGGYNEQFF,TGCGCCAGCAGCCAGGGTACGGGCGGATACAATGAGCAGTTCTTC
TRBD2,TRBJ2-3,TRBV29-1,NA,CSVALPQGGSTDTQYF,TGCAGCGTAGCCCTCCCTCAGGGAGGGAGCACAGATACGCAGTATTTT
NA,TRBJ2-7,TRBV6-1,NA,CASSEGGSYEQYF,TGTGCCAGCAGTGAAGGGGGGAGCTACGAGCAGTACTTC
TRBD2,TRBJ2-7,TRBV13,NA,CASSLGLAGLIYEQYF,TGTGCCAGCAGCTTAGGACTAGCGGGCCTCATCTACGAGCAGTACTTC
NA,TRBJ2-5,TRBV29-1,NA,CSVELGSGETQYF,TGCAGCGTTGAACTGGGGTCGGGAGAGACCCAGTACTTC
TRBD2,TRBJ2-1,TRBV18,few,CASHGTSGTSSYNEQFF,TGTGCCAGCCATGGGACTAGCGGTACTAGCTCCTACAATGAGCAGTTCTTC
TRBD1,TRBJ1-4,TRBV7-6,once,CASSRLLQGEGEKLFF,TGTGCCAGCAGCCGCCTACTTCAGGGGGAAGGTGAAAAACTGTTTTTT
NA,TRBJ2-7,TRBV5-4,NA,CASSFRSGYEQYF,TGTGCCAGCAGCTTCCGGAGCGGCTACGAGCAGTACTTC
NA,TRBJ1-5,TRBV25-1,few,CASSVGGQPQHF,TGTGCCAGCAGTGTTGGAGGACAGCCCCAGCATTTT
NA,TRBJ1-1,TRBV11-3,NA,CASSLDWGAEAFF,TGTGCCAGCAGCTTAGATTGGGGTGCTGAAGCTTTCTTT
NA,TRBJ1-1,TRBV7-9,few,CASSGGVNTEAFF,TGTGCCAGCAGTGGGGGAGTGAACACTGAAGCTTTCTTT
NA,TRBJ2-7,TRBV19,NA,CASSMGQANVF,TGTGCCAGTAGTATGGGGCAGGCCAACGTATTC
NA,TRBJ1-1,TRBV30,NA,CAWSGVRVMNTEAFF,TGTGCCTGGAGTGGGGTGAGGGTCATGAACACTGAAGCTTTCTTT
NA,TRBJ2-7,TRBV5-8,NA,CASSLAGVSYEQYF,TGTGCCAGCAGCTTGGCAGGGGTTTCCTACGAGCAGTACTTC
NA,TRBJ2-3,TRBV5-4,NA,CASSSNGDTQYF,TGTGCCAGCAGCTCGAACGGGGATACGCAGTATTTT
NA,TRBJ1-5,TRBV4-1,few,CASSQWVPGPTGNQPQHF,TGCGCCAGCAGCCAATGGGTCCCGGGACCCACTGGCAATCAGCCCCAGCATTTT
TRBD1,TRBJ2-5,TRBV27,NA,CASSYRGRQTQYF,TGTGCCAGCAGTTACAGGGGGCGGCAGACCCAGTACTTC
TRBD1,TRBJ2-3,TRBV30,NA,CAWSVGGADTQYF,TGTGCCTGGAGTGTAGGGGGCGCAGATACGCAGTATTTT
NA,TRBJ1-2,TRBV5-8,NA,CASSSQEAGYTF,TGTGCCAGCAGCTCCCAGGAGGCGGGCTACACCTTC
NA,TRBJ2-7,TRBV5-4,NA,CASSPDPLPSYEQYF,TGTGCCAGCAGCCCGGATCCGTTGCCCTCCTACGAGCAGTACTTC
NA,TRBJ1-2,TRBV30,once,CARRGSSRDGYTF,TGTGCCCGGAGGGGTAGTTCGAGGGATGGCTACACCTTC
NA,TRBJ2-1,TRBV4-1,NA,CASSQERAGEQFF,TGCGCCAGCAGCCAAGAGCGAGCGGGTGAGCAGTTCTTC
NA,TRBJ2-5,TRBV5-1,NA,CASSLGGATETQYF,TGCGCCAGCAGCTTGGGGGGGGCCACGGAGACCCAGTACTTC
NA,TRBJ2-5,TRBV5-1,NA,CASSLGRVRQETQYF,TGCGCCAGCAGCTTGGGCAGGGTAAGACAAGAGACCCAGTACTTC
TRBD2,TRBJ2-3,TRBV19,NA,CASNSGHSTDTQYF,TGTGCCAGTAATAGCGGGCACAGCACAGATACGCAGTATTTT
NA,TRBJ2-4,TRBV14,NA,CASSQDIGDQAKNIQYF,TGTGCCAGCAGCCAAGATATTGGGGATCAGGCCAAAAACATTCAGTACTTC
NA,TRBJ2-2,TRBV27,NA,CASSTSGRFTGELFF,TGTGCCAGCAGTACATCAGGGAGATTCACCGGGGAGCTGTTTTTT
NA,TRBJ2-5,TRBV5-5,NA,CASSRGSSGGEQYF,TGTGCCAGCAGCCGGGGGTCATCAGGTGGGGAGCAGTACTTC
NA,TRBJ2-1,TRBV29-1,NA,CSLSRAAYNEQFF,TGCAGCCTGAGCAGGGCGGCCTACAATGAGCAGTTCTTC